The 16 T cell receptor delta chains in this list originate from one sample, sequenced in a study of γδ T cells in repeated Plasmodium falciparum infection (dated by TCRdb to about 2021). For bulk TCR repertoire analysis, Vgamma9/Vdelta2+ and Vdelta2-negative gammadelta T cell populations were flow-sorted out of peripheral blood mononuclear cells. Libraries were constructed by multiplex PCR. TCRdb shows the sequencer as Illumina MiSeq. TCRdb recomputed clones from the public reads with CATT; identical DNA rows were then combined. For this sample the table gives 70,000 to 95,000 delta-chain clones, of which over 1.1% were detected only once. More than 7% of the sample is taken by the ten largest. Material: gamma-delta T cells from blood. These receptors originate from a pool of human donors (malaria-infected and uninfected, not separated).

This clone was seen a handful of times. TCRdb attributes to this sequence the protein of a much larger clone, which differs from the DNA translation at residue 17; a read error is likely, and the protein displayed is translated from the DNA. The CDR3 region is CACDILRGNLGTGDSSTDKLIF. CDR3 nucleotides: TGTGCCTGTGACATATTACGCGGTAACTTAGGGACTGGGGATTCCTCCACCGATAAACTCATCTTT. The chain couples TRDV2 to TRDJ1; 7 bases align to TRDD3. The J gene was missing in TCRdb and was found by matching the end of the DNA to germline. The J segment lost 1 base and the V segment lost 2 bases, leaving 27 bases of the junction unmatched. The CDR3 loop spans 22 amino acids. Germline loops: CDR1 GEAIGNYY, CDR2 EKD.

This clone was observed a few times. A read error likely explains why the TCRdb protein, taken from a much larger clone, differs from this DNA's translation at residue 10; the protein shown is translated from the DNA. The CDR3 coding sequence is TGTGCTCTTGGGGAATATTGCGTCCTGGTGGGGAACACAAAGATATCGGACACCGATAAACTCATCTTT. It specifies CALGEYCVLVGNTKISDTDKLIF. The chain combines TRDV1 with TRDJ1, with D possibly being TRDD3 (5 bases). The J gene comes from matching the DNA to germline here; TCRdb lacks it. Trimming removed 2 bases at V and 0 bases at J, with 34 bases between. CDR1 is TSWWSYY, CDR2 QGS, per germline. This CDR3 is 23 amino acids long.

This clone was detected only a few times. A far larger clone differs by one base, so this is likely a read error. This sample includes further DNA sequences coding for the same CDR3. The CDR3 loop reads CAFPDTLLGDPNHSYTDKLIF. CDR3 DNA: TGTGCCTTCCCTGATACCCTACTGGGGGATCCAAATCACTCGTACACCGATAAACTCATCTTT. The V call is TRDV3, the J call TRDJ1; TRDD3 agrees at 10 bases. The junction had 25 bases not matched to a gene; V was cut back by 3 bases and J by 0 bases. The germline V gene has CDR1 TVYSNPD and CDR2 GDNSRS (reference sequence). CDR3 length: 21 amino acids.

This clone was seen at least ten times. CDR3 sequence reads: CALGPGPLLPPYWGTQSDKLIF. Written as DNA, the CDR3 is TGTGCTCTTGGGCCTGGTCCACTCCTTCCTCCGTACTGGGGGACCCAGTCCGATAAACTCATCTTT. The chain recombines TRDV1 with TRDJ1; 9 positions match TRDD3. This CDR3 spans 22 amino acids. Trimming took 5 bases from V and 3 from J; bases not matched to a gene: 28. In germline, CDR1 is TSWWSYY, CDR2 QGS.

This clone has only a few counts. TCRdb records a much larger clone's protein for this DNA, with a difference at residue 20 that likely arises from a read error; the protein given is the translation of the DNA. The chain recombines TRDV1 with TRDJ1; 13 bases fit TRDD3. CDR1 and CDR2 (germline): TSWWSYY, QGS. The trim removed 3 bases at V and 3 bases at J, leaving 34 bases unmatched. This CDR3 comprises 26 residues. CDR3 sequence (DNA): TGTGCTCTTGGGGAGGGAACTACGGGGTACTGGGGGATACGGTACTGGGGGATAAAAGGCGCCGATAAACTCATCTTT. It is translated as CALGEGTTGYWGIRYWGIKGADKLIF.

This clone was observed at least ten times. A far larger clone is one nucleotide away, so this likely arose from a read error. The same CDR3 arises from other DNA sequences in this sample as well. CDR3 amino acids: CACDTGIGGYATDKLIF. In DNA form, the CDR3 reads TGTGCCTGTGACACCGGGATTGGGGGATACGCGACCGATAAACTCATCTTT. This chain links TRDV2 with TRDJ1; 11 positions agree with TRDD3. No J segment appears in TCRdb, so it was assigned here by matching the sequence to germline. The CDR3 is 17 amino acids. Germline V gene sequence: CDR1 GEAIGNYY, CDR2 EKD. Trimming cost V 0 bases and J 2 bases; bases outside gene matches: 7.

Concerning this clone: The protein recorded in TCRdb matches a much larger clone and deviates from this DNA's translation at residue 19, suggesting a read error; the protein here is obtained by translating the DNA. V is TRDV1 and J is TRDJ1, with D perhaps matching TRDD2 (5 bases). This CDR3 has 20 residues. Germline V lookup: CDR1 TSWWSYY, CDR2 QGS. The DNA for the CDR3 is TGTGCTCTTGGGGAACTTTCCTTACGTGCCGGAGACGACGACACCGATAAACTCACCTTT. This encodes CALGELSLRAGDDDTDKLTF.

Turning to this clone: A read error likely explains this, since a far larger clone differs by one base. The sample has other DNA sequences that encode this CDR3 too. J is TRDJ1 and V is TRDV1; 13 positions agree with TRDD3. Assignment of the J gene here rests on matching the DNA to germline, because TCRdb gives none. J was trimmed by 4 bases and V by 3 bases; bases with no gene match: 32. The CDR3 runs 25 residues. Germline V gene sequence: CDR1 TSWWSYY, CDR2 QGS. The CDR3 loop is CALGELTIMGPSSDTGGYAGDKLIF. DNA of the CDR3: TGTGCTCTTGGGGAGCTAACTATTATGGGGCCTTCCTCGGATACTGGGGGATACGCAGGCGATAAACTCATCTTT.

This clone is labeled medium-sized. The chain is built from TRDV2 and TRDJ1, with D perhaps matching TRDD3 (5 bases). V was shortened by 3 bases and J by 0 bases, with 25 bases between the two germline ends. The CDR3 has 19 residues. In germline, CDR1 is GEAIGNYY, CDR2 EKD. The CDR3 nucleotides are TGTGCCTGTGACCGCCTCGGGGCAACACGCGATACAAACACCGATAAACTCATCTTT. Its translation: CACDRLGATRDTNTDKLIF.

This clone was seen many times. This chain connects TRDV1 to TRDJ1, with 10 bases lining up with TRDD3. No J gene is reported in TCRdb; it was inferred here by comparing the DNA with germline. The germline V gene encodes CDR1 TSWWSYY and CDR2 QGS. The CDR3 sequence is 18 residues long. The ends lost 2 bases at V and 0 bases at J; junction bases unmatched: 9. This CDR3 reads CALGETHLLGDYTDKLIF. CDR3 sequence (DNA): TGTGCTCTTGGGGAAACACACCTACTGGGGGATTACACCGATAAACTCATCTTT.

This clone was detected only a few times. TCRdb assigns this DNA the protein of a much larger clone, which departs from its translation at residue 15; this likely reflects a read error, and the protein shown comes from translating the DNA. The J gene is TRDJ2, the V gene TRDV1, with 8 nucleotides matching TRDD3. Germline-derived CDR1 and CDR2 are TSWWSYY and QGS. The CDR3 runs to 17 residues. The CDR3 nucleotides are TGTGCTCTTGATTGGCAGGATGGGGGATCAATAACAGCACAACACTTCTTT. It codes for CALDWQDGGSITAQHFF.

On this clone itself: TCRdb lists the protein of a much larger clone for this DNA, which differs at residue 12, so this is likely a read error; the protein given here is translated from the DNA itself. The V gene is TRDV2, the J gene TRDJ1; 7 bases align to TRDD3. The J gene was missing in TCRdb and was found by matching the end of the DNA to germline. V was clipped by 1 base and J by 0 bases; unmatched bases: 16. This CDR3 spans 19 amino acids. Germline assignment: CDR1 GEAIGNYY and CDR2 EKD. CDR3 sequence: CACDTILAGDKSHTDKLIF. The CDR3 DNA reads TGTGCCTGTGACACAATACTGGCAGGGGATAAAAGCCACACCGATAAACTCATCTTT.

Note on this clone: The TCRdb protein comes from a much larger clone and disagrees with this DNA's translation at residue 12, likely due to a read error; the protein given here is derived from the DNA. The chain combines TRDV2 with TRDJ3, with 11 bases fitting TRDD3. No J segment appears in TCRdb, so it was assigned here by matching the sequence to germline. V gave up 0 bases and J gave up 5 bases; unmatched junction bases: 8. The CDR3 length is 19 residues. Germline CDR1 GEAIGNYY, CDR2 EKD. CDR3 nucleotides: TGTGCCTGTGACACCATACTGGGGGATAGGAGGCGGGACACCCGACAGATGTTTTTC. It codes for CACDTILGDRRRDTRQMFF.

A remark on this clone: This DNA translates differently at residue 5 from the TCRdb protein, which is that of a much larger clone; a read error is likely, and the protein shown is the DNA's own translation. The chain is built from TRDV3 and TRDJ1; 9 bases are shared with TRDD3. This CDR3 spans 16 amino acids. Germline CDR1 is TVYSNPD and CDR2 is GDNSRS (reference sequence). The trim removed 2 bases at V and 5 bases at J, leaving 15 bases unmatched. The CDR3 DNA reads as TGTGCCTTTTCAATTACGGTTGCTGGGGGATCAGATAAACTCATCTTT. This codes for CAFSITVAGGSDKLIF. The variable domain in full, completed from reference TRDV3 and TRDJ1, reads CDKVTQSSPDQTVASGSEVVLLCTYDTVYSNPDLFWYRIRPDYSFQFVFYGDNSRSEGADFTQGRFSVKHILTQKAFHLVISPVRTEDSATYYCAFSITVAGGSDKLIFGKGTRVTVEP.

This clone was observed many times. The chain uses TRDV1 and TRDJ1; 9 bases agree with TRDD3. Per germline, CDR1 TSWWSYY and CDR2 QGS. This CDR3 is built from 19 residues. V trimming: 1 base; J trimming: 0 bases; junction bases outside the gene matches: 12. CDR3 region: CALGERTSYWGNHTDKLIF. The CDR3 nucleotides read TGTGCTCTTGGGGAACGAACGTCCTACTGGGGGAATCACACCGATAAACTCATCTTT.

On this clone itself: TCRdb records a much larger clone's protein for this DNA, with a difference at residue 5 that likely arises from a read error; the protein given is the translation of the DNA. This chain connects TRDV2 to TRDJ3, with 13 bases matching TRDD3. Assignment of the J gene here rests on matching the DNA to germline, because TCRdb gives none. The CDR3 length is 19 residues. The germline gives CDR1 GEAIGNYY, CDR2 EKD. The junction had 6 bases not matched to a gene; V was cut back by 3 bases and J by 2 bases. CDR3 loop: CACDASTGGYAWDTRQMFF. The CDR3 DNA follows: TGTGCCTGTGACGCCAGTACTGGGGGATACGCCTGGGACACCCGACAGATGTTTTTC.